This T cell receptor (beta chain) emerged from a study of CD8 T cells in Susac syndrome. RNA amounts of about 0.5 to 1 ug underwent reverse transcription with random hexamers. TCRdb analysed the immunoSEQ multiplex PCR reads with MiXCR anew, one entry per CDR3 protein. The profile shows roughly 190,000 distinct CDR3 sequences, approximately 95% of them singletons. V shed 3 bases and J shed 1 base, with 9 bases lying between them. The CDR3 sequence is 15 residues long. This clonotype has just a few counts. What was sequenced was CD8+ T cells from PBMCs. The sequence was obtained from a human donor with Susac syndrome. The chain is built from TRBV12-3 or TRBV12-4 and TRBJ2-2; no reliable D call. CDR3 protein: CASSLGTGNTGELFF. The CDR3 DNA follows: TGTGCCAGCAGTTTGGGTACGGGGAACACCGGGGAGCTGTTTTTT.